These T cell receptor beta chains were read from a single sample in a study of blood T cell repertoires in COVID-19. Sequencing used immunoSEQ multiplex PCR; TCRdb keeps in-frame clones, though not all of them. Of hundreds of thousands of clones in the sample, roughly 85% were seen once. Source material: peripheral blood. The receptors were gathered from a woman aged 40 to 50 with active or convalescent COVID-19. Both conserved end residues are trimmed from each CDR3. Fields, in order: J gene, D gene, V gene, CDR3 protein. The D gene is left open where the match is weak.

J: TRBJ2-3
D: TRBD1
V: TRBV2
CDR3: ATGTESTDTQY

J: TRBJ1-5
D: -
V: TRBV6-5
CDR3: ASSYSYRRRAQH

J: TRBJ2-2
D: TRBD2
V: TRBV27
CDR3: ASSFGRTSFTGELF

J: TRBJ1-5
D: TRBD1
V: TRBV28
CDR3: ASELAGQGQQPQH

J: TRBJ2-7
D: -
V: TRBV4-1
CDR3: ASSQPTRRSYEQY

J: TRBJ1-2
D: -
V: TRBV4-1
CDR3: ASSRVNRVDGYGYT

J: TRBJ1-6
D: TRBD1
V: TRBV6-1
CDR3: ASSEYVRDRAFTYNSPLH

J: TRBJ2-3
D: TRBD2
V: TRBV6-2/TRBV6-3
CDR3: ASSQIRLAGGVTNSGTDTQY

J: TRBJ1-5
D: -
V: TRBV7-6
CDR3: ASSLARGRGDQPQH

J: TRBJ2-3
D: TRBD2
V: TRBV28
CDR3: ASRASGTDTQY

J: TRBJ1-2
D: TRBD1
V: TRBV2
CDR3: ASSLDRSYGYT

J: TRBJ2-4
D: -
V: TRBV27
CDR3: ASSSRAVNKNIQY

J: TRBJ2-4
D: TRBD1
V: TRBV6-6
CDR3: ASSGTASLAKNIQY

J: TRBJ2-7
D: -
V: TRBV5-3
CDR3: ARSGAGTHSYEQY

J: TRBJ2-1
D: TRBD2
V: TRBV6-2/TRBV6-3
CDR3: ASSYLASGRAGGSYNEQF

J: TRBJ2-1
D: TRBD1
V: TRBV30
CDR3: AWIRRDSSYNEQF

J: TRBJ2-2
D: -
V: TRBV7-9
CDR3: ASSLALLGELF

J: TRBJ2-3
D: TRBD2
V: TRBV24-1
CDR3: ATSDPLAGDTDTQY

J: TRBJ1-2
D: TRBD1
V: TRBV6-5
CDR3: ASTTGDFDYGYT

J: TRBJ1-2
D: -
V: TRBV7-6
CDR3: ASSLGGAGNNYGYT

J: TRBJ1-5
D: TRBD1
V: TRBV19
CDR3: ASSPSRQGAGQPQH

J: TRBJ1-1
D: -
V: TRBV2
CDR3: ASSWGVNTEAF

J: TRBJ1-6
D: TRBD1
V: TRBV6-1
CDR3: ASSDRGHNSPLH

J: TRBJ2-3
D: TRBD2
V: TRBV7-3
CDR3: ASSSLAGDTDTQY

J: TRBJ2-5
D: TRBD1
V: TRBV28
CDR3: ASSLGTEQETQY

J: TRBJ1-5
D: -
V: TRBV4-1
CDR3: ASSQVGRASRSNQPQH

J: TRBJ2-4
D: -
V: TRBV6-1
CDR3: ASSEAQLAKNIQY

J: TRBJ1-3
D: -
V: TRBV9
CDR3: ASSVGSGSRGNTIY

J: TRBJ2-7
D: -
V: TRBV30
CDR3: AWSVSGQFLYEQY

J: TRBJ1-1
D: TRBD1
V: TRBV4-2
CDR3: ASSFDREKAF

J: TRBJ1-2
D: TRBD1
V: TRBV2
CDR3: ASSPGQGFMGYT

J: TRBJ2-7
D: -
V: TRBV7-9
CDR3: ASSLQQGAYYEQY

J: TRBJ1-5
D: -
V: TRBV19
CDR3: ASSVPQGSNQPQH

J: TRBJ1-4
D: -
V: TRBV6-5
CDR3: ASTPRQYNEKLF

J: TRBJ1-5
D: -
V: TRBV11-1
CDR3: ASSLGAGDQPQH

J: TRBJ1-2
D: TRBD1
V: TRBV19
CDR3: ASTLGQGADGYT

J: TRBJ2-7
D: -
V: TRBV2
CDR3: ASSGSSYEQY

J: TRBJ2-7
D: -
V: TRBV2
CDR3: ASSVRIDSYEQY

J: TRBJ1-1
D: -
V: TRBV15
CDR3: ATSRDPPSPRAF

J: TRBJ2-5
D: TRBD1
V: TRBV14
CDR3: ASSHARGRETQY

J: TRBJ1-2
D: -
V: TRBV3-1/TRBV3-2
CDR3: ASSHPSYGYT

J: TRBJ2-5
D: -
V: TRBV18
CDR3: ASSPGQGGETQY

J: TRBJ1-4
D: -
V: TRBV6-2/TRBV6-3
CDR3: ASSSPQTGQREKLF

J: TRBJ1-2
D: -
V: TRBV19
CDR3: ASSITRDYGYT